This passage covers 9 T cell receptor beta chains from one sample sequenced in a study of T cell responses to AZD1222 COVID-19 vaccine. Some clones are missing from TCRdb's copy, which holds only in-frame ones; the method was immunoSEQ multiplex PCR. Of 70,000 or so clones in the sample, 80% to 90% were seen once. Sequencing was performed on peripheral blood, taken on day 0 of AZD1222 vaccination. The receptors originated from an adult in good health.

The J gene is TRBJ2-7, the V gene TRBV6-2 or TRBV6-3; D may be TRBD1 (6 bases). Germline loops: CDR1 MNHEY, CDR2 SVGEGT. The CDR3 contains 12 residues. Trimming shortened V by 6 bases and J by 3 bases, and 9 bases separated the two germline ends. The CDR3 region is CASSLTGYEQYF. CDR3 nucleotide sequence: TGTGCCAGCAGCCTGACAGGCTACGAGCAGTACTTC.

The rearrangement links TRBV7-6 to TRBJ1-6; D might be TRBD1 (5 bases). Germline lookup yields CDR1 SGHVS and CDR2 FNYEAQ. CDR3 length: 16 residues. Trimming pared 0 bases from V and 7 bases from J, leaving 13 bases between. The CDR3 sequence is CASSLAGTAGNSPLHF. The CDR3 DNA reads TGTGCCAGCAGCTTAGCGGGGACGGCTGGCAATTCACCCCTCCACTTT.

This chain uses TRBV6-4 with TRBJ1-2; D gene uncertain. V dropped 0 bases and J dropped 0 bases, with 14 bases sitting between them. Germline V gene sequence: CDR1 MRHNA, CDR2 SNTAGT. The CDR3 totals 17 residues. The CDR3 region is CASSDSTADIANYGYTF. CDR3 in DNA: TGTGCCAGCAGTGACTCGACCGCCGACATTGCTAACTATGGCTACACCTTC.

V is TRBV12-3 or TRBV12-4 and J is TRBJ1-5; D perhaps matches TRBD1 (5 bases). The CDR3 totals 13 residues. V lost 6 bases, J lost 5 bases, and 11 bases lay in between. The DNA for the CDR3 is TGTGCCAGCAGCCCAGACAGATATCAGCCCCAGCATTTT. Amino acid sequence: CASSPDRYQPQHF.

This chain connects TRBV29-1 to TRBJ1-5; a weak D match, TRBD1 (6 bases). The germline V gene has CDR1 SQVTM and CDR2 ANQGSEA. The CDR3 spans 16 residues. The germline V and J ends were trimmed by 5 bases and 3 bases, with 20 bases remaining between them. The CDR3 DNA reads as TGCAGCGTTAGGGACACTCGGCCTTATATCAATCAGCCCCAGCATTTT. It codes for CSVRDTRPYINQPQHF.

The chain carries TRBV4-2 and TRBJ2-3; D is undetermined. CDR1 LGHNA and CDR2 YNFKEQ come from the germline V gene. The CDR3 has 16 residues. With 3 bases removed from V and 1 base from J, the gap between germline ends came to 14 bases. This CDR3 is CASSHDGRSRTDTQYF. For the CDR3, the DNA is TGTGCCAGCAGCCATGACGGGCGGAGCCGCACAGATACGCAGTATTTT.

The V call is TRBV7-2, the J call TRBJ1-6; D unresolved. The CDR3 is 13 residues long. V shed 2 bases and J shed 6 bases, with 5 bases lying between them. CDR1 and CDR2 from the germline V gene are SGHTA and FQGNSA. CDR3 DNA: TGTGCCAGCAGCTTAATCAGTAATTCACCCCTCCACTTT. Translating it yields CASSLISNSPLHF.

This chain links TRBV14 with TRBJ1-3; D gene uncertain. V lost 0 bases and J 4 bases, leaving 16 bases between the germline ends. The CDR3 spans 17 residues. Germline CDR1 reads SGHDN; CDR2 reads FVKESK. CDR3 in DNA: TGTGCCAGCAGCCAAGAAGGCGGCCGTAAGGGAGGAAACACCATATATTTT. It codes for CASSQEGGRKGGNTIYF.

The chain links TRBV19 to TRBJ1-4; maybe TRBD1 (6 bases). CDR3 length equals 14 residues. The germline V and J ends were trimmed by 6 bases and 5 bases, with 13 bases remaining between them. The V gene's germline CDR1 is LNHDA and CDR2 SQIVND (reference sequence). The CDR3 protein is CASRLAGANEKLFF. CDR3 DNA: TGTGCCAGTAGGCTGGCGGGGGCGAATGAAAAACTGTTTTTT.